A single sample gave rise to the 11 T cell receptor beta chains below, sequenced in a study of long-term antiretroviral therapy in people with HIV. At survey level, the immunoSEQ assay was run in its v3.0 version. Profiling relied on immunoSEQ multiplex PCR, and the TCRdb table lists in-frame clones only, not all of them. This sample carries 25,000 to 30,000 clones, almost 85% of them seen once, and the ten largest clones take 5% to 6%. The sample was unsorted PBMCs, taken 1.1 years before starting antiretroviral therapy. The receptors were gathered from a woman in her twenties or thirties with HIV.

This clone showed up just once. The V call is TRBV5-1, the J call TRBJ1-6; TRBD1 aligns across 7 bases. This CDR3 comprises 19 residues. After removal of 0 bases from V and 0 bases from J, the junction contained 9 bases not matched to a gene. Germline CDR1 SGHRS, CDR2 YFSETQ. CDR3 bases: TGCGCCAGCAGCTTGGCCCCGACAGGGATGGGCTCCTATAATTCACCCCTCCACTTT. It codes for CASSLAPTGMGSYNSPLHF.

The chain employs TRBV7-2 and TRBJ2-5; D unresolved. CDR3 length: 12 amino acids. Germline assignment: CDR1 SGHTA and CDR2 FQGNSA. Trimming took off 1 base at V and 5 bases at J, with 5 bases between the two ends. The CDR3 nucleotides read TGTGCCAGCAGCTTAGTACGGGAGACCCAGTACTTC. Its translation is CASSLVRETQYF.

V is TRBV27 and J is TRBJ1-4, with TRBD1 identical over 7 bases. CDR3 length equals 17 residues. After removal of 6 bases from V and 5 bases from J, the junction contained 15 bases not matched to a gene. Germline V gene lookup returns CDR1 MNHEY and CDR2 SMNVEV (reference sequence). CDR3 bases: TGTGCCAGCAGCGATGGAGGGGGCCCGATGAAAAATGAAAAACTGTTTTTT. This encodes CASSDGGGPMKNEKLFF.

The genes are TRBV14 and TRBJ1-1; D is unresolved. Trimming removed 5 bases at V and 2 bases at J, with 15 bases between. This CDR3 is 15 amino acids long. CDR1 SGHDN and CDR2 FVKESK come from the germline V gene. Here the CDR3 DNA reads TGTGCCAGCAGCTCCCGGAGCGCCTTAAACACTGAAGCTTTCTTT. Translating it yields CASSSRSALNTEAFF. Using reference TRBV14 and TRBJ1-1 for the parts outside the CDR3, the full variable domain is EAGVTQFPSHSVIEKGQTVTLRCDPISGHDNLYWYRRVMGKEIKFLLHFVKESKQDESGMPNNRFLAERTGGTYSTLKVQPAELEDSGVYFCASSSRSALNTEAFFGQGTRLTVV.

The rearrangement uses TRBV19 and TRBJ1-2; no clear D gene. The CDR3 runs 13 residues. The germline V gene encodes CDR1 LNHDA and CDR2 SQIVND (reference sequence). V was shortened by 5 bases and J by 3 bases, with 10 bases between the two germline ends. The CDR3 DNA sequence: TGTGCCAGTAGTGGGTCGGGGTACTATGGCTACACCTTC. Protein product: CASSGSGYYGYTF.

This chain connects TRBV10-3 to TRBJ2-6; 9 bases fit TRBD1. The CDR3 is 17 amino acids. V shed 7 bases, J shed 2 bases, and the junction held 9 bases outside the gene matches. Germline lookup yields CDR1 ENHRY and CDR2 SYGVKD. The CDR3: CAITTGTGQAGANVLTF. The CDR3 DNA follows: TGTGCCATCACCACCGGGACAGGGCAGGCTGGGGCCAACGTCCTGACTTTC.

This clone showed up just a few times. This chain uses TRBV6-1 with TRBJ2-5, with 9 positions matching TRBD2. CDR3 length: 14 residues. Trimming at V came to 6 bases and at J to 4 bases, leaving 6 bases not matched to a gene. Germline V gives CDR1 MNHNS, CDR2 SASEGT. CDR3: CASRGGGAGETQYF. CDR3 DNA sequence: TGTGCCAGCAGAGGCGGGGGGGCAGGAGAGACCCAGTACTTC.

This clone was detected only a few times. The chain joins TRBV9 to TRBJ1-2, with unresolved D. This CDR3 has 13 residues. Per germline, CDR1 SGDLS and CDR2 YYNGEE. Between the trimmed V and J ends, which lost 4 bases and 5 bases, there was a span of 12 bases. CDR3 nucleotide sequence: TGTGCCAGCAGCTTCATAACAGAGTATGGCTACACCTTC. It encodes CASSFITEYGYTF.

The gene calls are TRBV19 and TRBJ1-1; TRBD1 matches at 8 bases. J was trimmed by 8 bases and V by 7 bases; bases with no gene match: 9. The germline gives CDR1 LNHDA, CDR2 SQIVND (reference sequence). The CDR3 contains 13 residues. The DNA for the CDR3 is TGTGCCAGTACGTTATCCCGACAGGGGGAAGCTTTCTTT. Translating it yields CASTLSRQGEAFF. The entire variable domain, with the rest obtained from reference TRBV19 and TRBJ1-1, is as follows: DGGITQSPKYLFRKEGQNVTLSCEQNLNHDAMYWYRQDPGQGLRLIYYSQIVNDFQKGDIAEGYSVSREKKESFPLTVTSAQKNPTAFYLCASTLSRQGEAFFGQGTRLTVV.

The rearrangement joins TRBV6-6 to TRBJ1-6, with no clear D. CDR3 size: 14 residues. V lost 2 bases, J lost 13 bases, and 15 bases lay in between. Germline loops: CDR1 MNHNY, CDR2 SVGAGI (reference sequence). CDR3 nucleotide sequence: TGTGCCAGCAGTTACCTTCGCAGCCTGGGGCCCCTCCACTTT. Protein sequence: CASSYLRSLGPLHF.

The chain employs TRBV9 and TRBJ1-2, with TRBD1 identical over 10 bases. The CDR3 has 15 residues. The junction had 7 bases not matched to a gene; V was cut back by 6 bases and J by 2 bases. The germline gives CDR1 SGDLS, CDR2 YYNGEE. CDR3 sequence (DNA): TGTGCCAGCACCTCAGGGGGACAGGGGAACTATGGCTACACCTTC. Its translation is CASTSGGQGNYGYTF.